This T cell receptor beta chain was observed in a study of blood T cell repertoires in COVID-19. Study summary: Some COVID-19 samples were acute and others convalescent; all came from the United States, Italy and Spain. T cells, B-cell-depleted T cells, or PBMCs supplied cDNA or gDNA.

In the study's own analysis: Estimates of nucleated cell counts were drawn from the amplification of reference gene primers. The data were produced by immunoSEQ multiplex PCR, yet TCRdb's version contains in-frame clones alone and is incomplete. V and J calls and clone size come straight from that table; D and trimming were deduced from the DNA. The sample lists 6,400 or so clones, around 67% occurring once. The CDR3 is 12 amino acids. The germline V gene encodes CDR1 SGDLS and CDR2 YYNGEE. Trimming removed 0 bases from V and 6 bases from J, with 3 bases in between. The chain couples TRBV9 to TRBJ2-2; no clear D gene. Sample: peripheral blood. This receptor was identified in a man aged 55-75 years with acute or convalescent COVID-19. The CDR3 DNA sequence: TGTGCCAGCAGCGTAGTCTCCGGGGAGCTGTTTTTT. Its protein is CASSVVSGELFF.